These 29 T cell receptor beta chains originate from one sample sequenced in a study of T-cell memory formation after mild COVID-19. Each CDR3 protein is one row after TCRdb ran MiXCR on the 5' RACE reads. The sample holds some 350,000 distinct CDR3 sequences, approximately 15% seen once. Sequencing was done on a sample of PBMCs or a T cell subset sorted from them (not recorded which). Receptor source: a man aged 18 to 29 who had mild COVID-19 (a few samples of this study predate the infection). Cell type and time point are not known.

The DNA of the CDR3 is TGTGCCATCATCCGAGACGGAGACACTGAAGCTTTCTTT. Protein sequence: CAIIRDGDTEAFF. The V gene is TRBV10-3, the J gene TRBJ1-1, with no clear D. CDR3 length equals 13 residues. Germline values: CDR1 ENHRY, CDR2 SYGVKD. Trimming took off 7 bases at V and 3 bases at J, with 12 bases between the two ends.

The CDR3 region has the DNA TGTGCCAGCACCCGACTGGGGAACACCGGGGAGCTGTTTTTT. Amino acids: CASTRLGNTGELFF. The V call is TRBV7-6, the J call TRBJ2-2; D is unclear. The CDR3 contains 14 residues. The germline gives CDR1 SGHVS, CDR2 FNYEAQ. V lost 7 bases and J lost 1, with 10 bases in between. Filled out from reference TRBV7-6 and TRBJ2-2, the complete variable domain reads GAGVSQSPRYKVTKRGQDVALRCDPISGHVSLYWYRQALGQGPEFLTYFNYEAQQDKSGLPNDRFSAERPEGSISTLTIQRTEQRDSAMYRCASTRLGNTGELFFGEGSRLTVL.

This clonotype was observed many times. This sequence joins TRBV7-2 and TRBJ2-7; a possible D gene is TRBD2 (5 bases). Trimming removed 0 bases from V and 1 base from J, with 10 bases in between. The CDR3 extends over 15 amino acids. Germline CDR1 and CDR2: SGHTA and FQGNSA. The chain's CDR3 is CASSLAAGESYEQYF. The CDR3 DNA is TGTGCCAGCAGCTTAGCGGCCGGGGAATCCTACGAGCAGTACTTC.

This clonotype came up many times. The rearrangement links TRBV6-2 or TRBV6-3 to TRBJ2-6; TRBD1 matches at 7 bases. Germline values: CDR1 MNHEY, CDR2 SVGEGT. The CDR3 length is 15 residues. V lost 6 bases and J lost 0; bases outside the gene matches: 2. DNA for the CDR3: TGTGCCAGCAGGGGGACAGTCTCTGGGGCCAACGTCCTGACTTTC. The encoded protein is CASRGTVSGANVLTF.

CDR3 DNA sequence: TGTGCCAGCTCACCACTTGTTGGGAGGAACACTGAAGCTTTCTTT. Protein: CASSPLVGRNTEAFF. The rearrangement links TRBV18 to TRBJ1-1, with D unresolved. V lost 1 base to trimming and J lost 1 base, with 10 bases between them. CDR3 length equals 15 residues. The V gene's germline CDR1 is KGHSH and CDR2 LQKENI.

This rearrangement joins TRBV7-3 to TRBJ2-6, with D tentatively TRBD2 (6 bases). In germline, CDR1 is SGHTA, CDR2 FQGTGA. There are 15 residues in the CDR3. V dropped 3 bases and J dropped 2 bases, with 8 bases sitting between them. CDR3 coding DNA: TGTGCCAGCAGCTTTTCGGGGGCTGGGGCCAACGTCCTGACTTTC. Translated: CASSFSGAGANVLTF.

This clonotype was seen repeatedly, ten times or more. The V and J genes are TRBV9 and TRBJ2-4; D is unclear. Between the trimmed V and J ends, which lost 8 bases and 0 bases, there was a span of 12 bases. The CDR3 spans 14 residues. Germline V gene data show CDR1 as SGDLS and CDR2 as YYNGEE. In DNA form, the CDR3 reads TGTGCCAGTGGGCCTTTCCTAGCCAAAAACATTCAGTACTTC. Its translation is CASGPFLAKNIQYF. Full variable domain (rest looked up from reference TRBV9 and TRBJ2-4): DSGVTQTPKHLITATGQRVTLRCSPRSGDLSVYWYQQSLDQGLQFLIQYYNGEERAKGNILERFSAQQFPDLHSELNLSSLELGDSALYFCASGPFLAKNIQYFGAGTRLSVL.

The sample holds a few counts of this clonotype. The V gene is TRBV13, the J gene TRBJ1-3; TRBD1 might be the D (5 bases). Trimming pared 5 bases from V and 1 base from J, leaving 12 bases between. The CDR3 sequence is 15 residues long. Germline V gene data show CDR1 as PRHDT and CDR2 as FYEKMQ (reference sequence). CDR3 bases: TGTGCCAGCAGCATCCAGGGTAGTTCTGGAAACACCATATATTTT. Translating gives CASSIQGSSGNTIYF.

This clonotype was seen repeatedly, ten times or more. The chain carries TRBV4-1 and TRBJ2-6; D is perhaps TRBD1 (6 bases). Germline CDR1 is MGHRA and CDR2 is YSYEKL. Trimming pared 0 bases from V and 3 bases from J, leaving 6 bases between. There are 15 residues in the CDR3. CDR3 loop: CASSQDRGGANVLTF. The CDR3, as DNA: TGCGCCAGCAGCCAAGACAGGGGTGGGGCCAACGTCCTGACTTTC.

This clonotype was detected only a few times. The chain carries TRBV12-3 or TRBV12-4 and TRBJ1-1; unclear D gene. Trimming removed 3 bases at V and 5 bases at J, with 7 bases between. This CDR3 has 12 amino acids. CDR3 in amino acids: CASSLGWTEAFF. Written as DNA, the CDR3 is TGTGCCAGCAGTTTGGGGTGGACTGAAGCTTTCTTT.

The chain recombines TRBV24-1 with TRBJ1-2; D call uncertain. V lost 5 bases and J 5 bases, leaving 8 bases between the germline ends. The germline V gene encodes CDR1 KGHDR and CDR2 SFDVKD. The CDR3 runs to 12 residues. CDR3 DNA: TGTGCCACCAGTGCCGGTAATTATGGCTACACCTTC. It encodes CATSAGNYGYTF.

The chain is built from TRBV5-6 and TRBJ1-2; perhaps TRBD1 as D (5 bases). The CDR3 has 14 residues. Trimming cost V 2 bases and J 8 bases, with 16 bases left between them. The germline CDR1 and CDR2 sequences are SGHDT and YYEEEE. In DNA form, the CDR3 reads TGTGCCAGCAGCTTTCAGGGAGCCTATGGAGGCTACACCTTC. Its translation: CASSFQGAYGGYTF. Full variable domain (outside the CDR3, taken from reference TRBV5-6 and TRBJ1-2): DAGVTQSPTHLIKTRGQQVTLRCSPKSGHDTVSWYQQALGQGPQFIFQYYEEEERQRGNFPDRFSGHQFPNYSSELNVNALLLGDSALYLCASSFQGAYGGYTFGSGTRLTVV.

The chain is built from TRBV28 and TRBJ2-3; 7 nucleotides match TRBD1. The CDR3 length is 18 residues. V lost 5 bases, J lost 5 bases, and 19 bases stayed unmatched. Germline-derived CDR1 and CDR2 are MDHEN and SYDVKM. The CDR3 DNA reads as TGTGCCAGCAGTCCCCAGCTGTTGGGCAGGGGGAGTGGAGATACGCAGTATTTT. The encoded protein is CASSPQLLGRGSGDTQYF.

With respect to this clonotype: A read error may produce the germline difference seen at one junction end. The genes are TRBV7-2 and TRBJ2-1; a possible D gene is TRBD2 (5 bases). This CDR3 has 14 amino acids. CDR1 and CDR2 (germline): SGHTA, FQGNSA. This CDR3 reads CASTLGSGVSEQFF. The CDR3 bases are TGTGCCAGCACCTTAGGGAGCGGAGTTAGTGAGCAGTTCTTC.

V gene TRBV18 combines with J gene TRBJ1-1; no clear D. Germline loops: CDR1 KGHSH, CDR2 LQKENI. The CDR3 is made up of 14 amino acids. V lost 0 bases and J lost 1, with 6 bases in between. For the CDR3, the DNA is TGTGCCAGCTCACCACCCCCAGGGAACACTGAAGCTTTCTTT. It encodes CASSPPPGNTEAFF.

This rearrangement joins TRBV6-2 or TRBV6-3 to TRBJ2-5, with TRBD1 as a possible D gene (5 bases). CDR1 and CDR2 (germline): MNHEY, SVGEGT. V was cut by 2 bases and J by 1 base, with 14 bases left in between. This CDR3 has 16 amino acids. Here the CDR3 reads CASSYPARQPQETQYF. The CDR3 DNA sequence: TGTGCCAGCAGTTACCCAGCCCGACAGCCCCAAGAGACCCAGTACTTC.

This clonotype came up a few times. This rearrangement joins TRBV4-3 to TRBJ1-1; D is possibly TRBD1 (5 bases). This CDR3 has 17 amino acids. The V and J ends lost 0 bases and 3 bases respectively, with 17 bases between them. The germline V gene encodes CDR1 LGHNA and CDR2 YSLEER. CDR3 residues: CASSQDLQPMGDTEAFF. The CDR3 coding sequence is TGCGCCAGCAGCCAAGATCTGCAGCCCATGGGGGACACTGAAGCTTTCTTT.

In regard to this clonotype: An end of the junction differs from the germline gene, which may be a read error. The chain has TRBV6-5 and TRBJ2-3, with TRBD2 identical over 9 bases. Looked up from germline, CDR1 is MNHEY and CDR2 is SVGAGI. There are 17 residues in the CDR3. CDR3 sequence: CDSSLWAGGPIQDTQYF. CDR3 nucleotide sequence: TGTGACAGCAGTCTCTGGGCGGGGGGGCCAATTCAAGATACGCAGTATTTT.

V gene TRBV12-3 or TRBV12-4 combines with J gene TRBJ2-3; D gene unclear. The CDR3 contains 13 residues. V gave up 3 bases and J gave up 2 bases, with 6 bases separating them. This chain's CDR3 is CASSFPNTDTQYF. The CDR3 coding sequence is TGTGCCAGCAGTTTCCCAAACACAGATACGCAGTATTTT.

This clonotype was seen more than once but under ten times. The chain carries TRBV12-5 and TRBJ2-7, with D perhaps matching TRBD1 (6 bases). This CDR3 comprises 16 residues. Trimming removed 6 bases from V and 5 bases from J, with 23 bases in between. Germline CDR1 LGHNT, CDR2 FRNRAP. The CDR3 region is CASGSAGTRGNDEQYV. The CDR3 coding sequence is TGTGCTAGTGGCTCCGCCGGGACACGGGGAAACGACGAGCAGTACGTC.

CDR3 protein: CASNPALSGNTIYF. The CDR3 region has the DNA TGTGCCTCAAACCCGGCCCTGAGTGGAAACACCATATATTTT. This sequence joins TRBV7-9 and TRBJ1-3, with unresolved D. CDR1 is SEHNR and CDR2 is FQNEAQ in the germline V gene (reference sequence). V was cut by 11 bases and J by 3 bases, with 17 bases left in between. This CDR3 is 14 amino acids long.

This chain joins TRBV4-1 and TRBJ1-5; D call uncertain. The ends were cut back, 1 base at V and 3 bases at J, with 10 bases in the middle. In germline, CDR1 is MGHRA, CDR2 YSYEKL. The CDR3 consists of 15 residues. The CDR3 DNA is TGCGCCAGCAGCCAAGCAATTCAAAACAATCAGCCCCAGCATTTT. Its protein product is CASSQAIQNNQPQHF.

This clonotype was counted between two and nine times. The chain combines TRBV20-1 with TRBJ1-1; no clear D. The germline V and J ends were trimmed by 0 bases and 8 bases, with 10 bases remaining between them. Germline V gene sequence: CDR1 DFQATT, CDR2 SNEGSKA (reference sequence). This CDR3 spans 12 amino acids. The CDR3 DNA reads TGCAGTGCTAGAGATCAAGGGTTCGAAGCTTTCTTT. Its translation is CSARDQGFEAFF.

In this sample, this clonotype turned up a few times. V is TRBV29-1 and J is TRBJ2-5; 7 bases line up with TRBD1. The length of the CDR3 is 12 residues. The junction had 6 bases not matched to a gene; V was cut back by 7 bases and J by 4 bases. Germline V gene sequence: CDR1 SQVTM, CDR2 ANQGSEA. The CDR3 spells CSGRDSGETQYF. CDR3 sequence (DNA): TGCAGCGGCCGGGACAGCGGAGAGACCCAGTACTTC.

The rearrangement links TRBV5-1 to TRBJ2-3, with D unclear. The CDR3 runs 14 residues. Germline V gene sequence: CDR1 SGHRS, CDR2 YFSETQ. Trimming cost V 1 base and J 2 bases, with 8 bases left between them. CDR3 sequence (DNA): TGCGCCAGCAGCTTGTCCCTTCTCACAGATACGCAGTATTTT. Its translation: CASSLSLLTDTQYF.

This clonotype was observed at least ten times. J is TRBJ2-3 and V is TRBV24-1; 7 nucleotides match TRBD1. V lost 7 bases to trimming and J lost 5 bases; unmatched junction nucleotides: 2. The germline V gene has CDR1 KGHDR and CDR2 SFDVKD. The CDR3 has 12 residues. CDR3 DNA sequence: TGTGCCACCAGAGGGGGCGGAGATACGCAGTATTTT. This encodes CATRGGGDTQYF.

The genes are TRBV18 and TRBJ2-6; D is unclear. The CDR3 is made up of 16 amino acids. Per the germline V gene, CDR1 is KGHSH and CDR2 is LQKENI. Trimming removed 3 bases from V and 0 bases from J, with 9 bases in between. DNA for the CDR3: TGTGCCAGCTCACCCGTCGGGTACTCTGGGGCCAACGTCCTGACTTTC. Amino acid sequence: CASSPVGYSGANVLTF.

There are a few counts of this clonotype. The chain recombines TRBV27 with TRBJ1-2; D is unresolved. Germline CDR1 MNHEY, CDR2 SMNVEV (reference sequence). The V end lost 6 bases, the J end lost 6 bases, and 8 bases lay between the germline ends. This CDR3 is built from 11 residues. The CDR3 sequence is CASSKGNGYTF. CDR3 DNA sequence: TGTGCCAGCAGCAAGGGCAATGGCTACACCTTC.

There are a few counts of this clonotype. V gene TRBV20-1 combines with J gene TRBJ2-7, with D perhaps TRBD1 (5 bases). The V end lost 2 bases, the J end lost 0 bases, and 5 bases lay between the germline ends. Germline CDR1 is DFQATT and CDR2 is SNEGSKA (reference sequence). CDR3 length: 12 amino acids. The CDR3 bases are TGCAGTGCTAGAACAGGCTCCTACGAGCAGTACTTC. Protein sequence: CSARTGSYEQYF.